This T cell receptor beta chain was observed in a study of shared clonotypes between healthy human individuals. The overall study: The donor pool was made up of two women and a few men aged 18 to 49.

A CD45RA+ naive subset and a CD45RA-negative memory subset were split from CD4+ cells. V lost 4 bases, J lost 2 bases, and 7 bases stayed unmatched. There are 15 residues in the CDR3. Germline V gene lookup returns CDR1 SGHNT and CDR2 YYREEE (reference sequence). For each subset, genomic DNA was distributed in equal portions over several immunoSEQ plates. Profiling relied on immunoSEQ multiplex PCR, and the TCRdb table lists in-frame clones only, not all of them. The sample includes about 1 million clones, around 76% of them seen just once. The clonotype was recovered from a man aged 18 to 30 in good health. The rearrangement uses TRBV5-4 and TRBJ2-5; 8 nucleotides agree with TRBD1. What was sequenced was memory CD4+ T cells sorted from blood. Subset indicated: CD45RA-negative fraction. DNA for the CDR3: TGTGCCAGCAGCCGCCAGGGGGCTAAGCAAGAGACCCAGTACTTC. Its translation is CASSRQGAKQETQYF.